The rows below give T cell receptor beta chains drawn from one sample of a study of PD-1 blockade in classical Hodgkin lymphoma. The assay was immunoSEQ multiplex PCR, and TCRdb's table has in-frame clones only and misses some. The table has 90,000 to 100,000 clones, 89% seen once. Specimen: peripheral blood mononuclear cells (PBMCs), collected before the second cycle of nivolumab. Receptors were obtained from a human donor with classical Hodgkin lymphoma. Both conserved end residues are part of each CDR3. The D gene is left open where the match is weak. Part of the rows lack a size; the others show once, few, many or a class for expanded clones.

CDR3 protein | CDR3 DNA | D gene | J gene | clone size | CDR3 length | V gene
CASSHVWSGTDEKLFF | TGCGCCAGCAGCCATGTGTGGTCGGGAACGGATGAAAAACTGTTTTTT | NA | TRBJ1-4 | NA | 16 | TRBV4-1
CASQSNQPQHF | TGTGCCTCCCAAAGCAATCAGCCCCAGCATTTT | NA | TRBJ1-5 | NA | 11 | TRBV10-3
CSVGGSYEQYF | TGCAGCGTGGGGGGTTCCTACGAGCAGTACTTC | NA | TRBJ2-7 | NA | 11 | TRBV29-1
CASSVGGQPNEKLFF | TGTGCCAGCAGCGTAGGAGGACAGCCTAATGAAAAACTGTTTTTT | NA | TRBJ1-4 | NA | 15 | TRBV9
CASSLAGGGIHSPLHF | TGTGCCAGCAGCTTGGCGGGGGGAGGGATTCATTCACCCCTCCACTTT | NA | TRBJ1-6 | NA | 16 | TRBV5-4
CASSSGPIQETQYF | TGTGCCAGCAGTTCGGGACCTATCCAAGAGACCCAGTACTTC | NA | TRBJ2-5 | NA | 14 | TRBV27
CASSLGDRHTDTQYF | TGTGCCAGCAGCCTAGGGGACAGGCACACAGATACGCAGTATTTT | TRBD1 | TRBJ2-3 | NA | 15 | TRBV9
CASSERAGDWGYTF | TGTGCCAGCAGTGAACGGGCAGGGGATTGGGGCTACACCTTC | NA | TRBJ1-2 | NA | 14 | TRBV2
CASGPGDATYGYTF | TGTGCCTCGGGGCCCGGGGACGCAACCTATGGCTACACCTTC | NA | TRBJ1-2 | NA | 14 | TRBV10-3
CASSWSGRVSYEQYF | TGTGCCAGCAGTTGGAGCGGGAGGGTTTCGTACGAGCAGTACTTC | TRBD2 | TRBJ2-7 | NA | 15 | TRBV27
CASSPRGRGSSYEQYF | TGTGCCAGCTCACCACGGGGGAGGGGGAGCTCCTACGAGCAGTACTTC | NA | TRBJ2-7 | NA | 16 | TRBV18
CASSPMAGGGEQYF | TGTGCCAGCTCACCAATGGCAGGGGGCGGTGAGCAGTACTTC | TRBD1 | TRBJ2-7 | NA | 14 | TRBV18
CASGGQNYEQYF | TGTGCCAGTGGGGGACAGAACTACGAGCAGTACTTC | TRBD1 | TRBJ2-7 | NA | 12 | TRBV19
CASSSLRGQNQPQHF | TGTGCCAGCAGCTCTCTCAGGGGGCAAAATCAGCCCCAGCATTTT | TRBD1 | TRBJ1-5 | NA | 15 | TRBV28
CASSQVLDSGNTQYF | TGCGCCAGCAGCCAAGTTCTTGATAGCGGAAATACGCAGTATTTT | NA | TRBJ2-3 | NA | 15 | TRBV4-1
CASSVQDSYNEQFF | TGTGCCAGCAGCGTCCAGGACTCCTACAATGAGCAGTTCTTC | NA | TRBJ2-1 | once | 14 | TRBV9
CASSLMGSDTEAFF | TGTGCCAGCAGTTTAATGGGTAGCGACACTGAAGCTTTCTTT | NA | TRBJ1-1 | few | 14 | TRBV28